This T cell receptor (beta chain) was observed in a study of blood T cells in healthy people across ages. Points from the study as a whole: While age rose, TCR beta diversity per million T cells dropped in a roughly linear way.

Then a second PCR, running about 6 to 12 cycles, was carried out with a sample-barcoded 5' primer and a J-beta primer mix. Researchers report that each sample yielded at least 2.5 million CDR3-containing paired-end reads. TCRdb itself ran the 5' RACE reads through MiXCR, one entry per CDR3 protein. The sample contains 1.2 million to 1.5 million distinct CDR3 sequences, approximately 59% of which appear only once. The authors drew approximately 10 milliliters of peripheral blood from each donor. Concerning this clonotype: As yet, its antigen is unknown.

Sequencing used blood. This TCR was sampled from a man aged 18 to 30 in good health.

In DNA form, the CDR3 reads TGCAGTGCGAAAGGGACTAGCGCCTACAATGAGCAGTACTTC. Translation: CSAKGTSAYNEQYF. V usage is TRBV20-1 and J usage is TRBJ2-7, with TRBD2 matching over 10 bases. The CDR3 spans 14 residues. V shed 6 bases and J 7 bases; nucleotides not matched to a gene: 12. Germline-derived CDR1 and CDR2 are DFQATT and SNEGSKA (reference sequence).